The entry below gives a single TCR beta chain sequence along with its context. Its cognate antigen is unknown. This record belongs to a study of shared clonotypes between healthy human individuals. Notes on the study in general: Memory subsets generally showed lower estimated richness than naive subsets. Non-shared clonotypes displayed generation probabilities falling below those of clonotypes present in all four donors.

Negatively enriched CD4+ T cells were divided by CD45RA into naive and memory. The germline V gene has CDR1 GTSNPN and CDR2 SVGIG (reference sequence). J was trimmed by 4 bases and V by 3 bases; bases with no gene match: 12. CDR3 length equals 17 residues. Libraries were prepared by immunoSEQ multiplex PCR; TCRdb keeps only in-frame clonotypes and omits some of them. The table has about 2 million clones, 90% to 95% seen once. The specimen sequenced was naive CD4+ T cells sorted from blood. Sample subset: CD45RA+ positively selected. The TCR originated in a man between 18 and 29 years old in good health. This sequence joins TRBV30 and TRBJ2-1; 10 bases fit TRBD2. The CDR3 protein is CAWREHRTSGRYNEQFF. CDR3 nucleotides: TGTGCCTGGAGAGAACACCGGACTAGCGGAAGATACAATGAGCAGTTCTTC.